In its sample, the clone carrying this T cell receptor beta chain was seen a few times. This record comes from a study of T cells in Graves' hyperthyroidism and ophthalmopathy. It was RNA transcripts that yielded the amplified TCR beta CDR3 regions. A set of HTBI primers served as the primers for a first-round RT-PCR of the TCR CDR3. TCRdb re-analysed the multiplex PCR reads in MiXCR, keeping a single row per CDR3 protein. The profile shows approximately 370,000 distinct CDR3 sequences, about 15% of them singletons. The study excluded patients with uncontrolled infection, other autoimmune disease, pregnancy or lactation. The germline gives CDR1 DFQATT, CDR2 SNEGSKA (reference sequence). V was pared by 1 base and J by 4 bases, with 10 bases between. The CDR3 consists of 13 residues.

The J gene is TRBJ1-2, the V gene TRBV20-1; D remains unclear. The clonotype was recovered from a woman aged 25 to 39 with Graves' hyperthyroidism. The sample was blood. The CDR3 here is CSARGAEVYGYTF. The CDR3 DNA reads TGCAGTGCTAGAGGGGCGGAGGTCTATGGCTACACCTTC.